The 18 T cell receptor beta chains reported below all come from one sample, sequenced in a study of cytomegalovirus exposure and HLA in healthy donors. It was with 60 Vbeta and 13 Jbeta primers that the PCR ran. Libraries were prepared by immunoSEQ multiplex PCR; TCRdb keeps only in-frame clonotypes and omits some of them. This repertoire shows 98,000 or so clones, around 80% found once; its top ten account for about 8%. The sequenced material came from PBMCs. These receptors originate from a human donor in good health.

V is TRBV12-5 and J is TRBJ2-7; the D gene is possibly TRBD2 (5 bases). The CDR3 runs to 15 residues. Per germline, CDR1 LGHNT and CDR2 FRNRAP. Trimming shortened V by 1 base and J by 3 bases, and 13 bases separated the two germline ends. The DNA of the CDR3 is TGTGCTAGTGGTTTGGGGAGCGGACCCTACTACGAGCAGTACTTC. Translation gives CASGLGSGPYYEQYF.

The chain recombines TRBV7-8 with TRBJ2-6; D is uncertain. Trimming pared 3 bases from V and 4 bases from J, leaving 7 bases between. CDR1 and CDR2 from the germline V gene are SGHVS and FQNEAQ. CDR3 length equals 14 residues. In nucleotides, the CDR3 is TGTGCCAGCAGCTTGAGTGAAGGGGCCAACGTCCTGACTTTC. It specifies CASSLSEGANVLTF.

The chain carries TRBV19 and TRBJ1-2, with D maybe TRBD1 (6 bases). Deletions cut 4 bases from V and 8 bases from J, with 8 bases between. Germline loops: CDR1 LNHDA, CDR2 SQIVND (reference sequence). The CDR3 has 11 amino acids. The CDR3 DNA reads TGTGCCAGTAGTACGGACAGAGGCTACACCTTC. Translation: CASSTDRGYTF.

V and J are TRBV29-1 and TRBJ1-1; D call uncertain. Germline V gives CDR1 SQVTM, CDR2 ANQGSEA. Trimming removed 7 bases at V and 0 bases at J, with 9 bases between. The CDR3 spans 12 residues. The CDR3 nucleotides read TGCAGCGCAAAATTCATGAACACTGAAGCTTTCTTT. Protein product: CSAKFMNTEAFF.

The chain is built from TRBV6-5 and TRBJ2-1, with 9 bases aligning to TRBD1. The CDR3 contains 15 residues. The J segment lost 2 bases and the V segment lost 6 bases, leaving 5 bases of the junction unmatched. Germline-derived CDR1 and CDR2 are MNHEY and SVGAGI. This chain's CDR3 is CASRSRQGAYNEQFF. Here the CDR3 DNA reads TGTGCCAGCAGATCCCGACAGGGGGCCTACAATGAGCAGTTCTTC.

This clone was detected ten times or more. The rearrangement links TRBV25-1 to TRBJ2-7; D may be TRBD2 (5 bases). The CDR3 is made up of 16 amino acids. The germline CDR1 and CDR2 sequences are MGHDK and SYGVNS. Trimming left V 0 bases short and J 0 bases short, with 12 bases between. The CDR3 region has the DNA TGTGCCAGCAGTGAATATAAGGGAGTTTTCTCCTACGAGCAGTACTTC. It yields the protein CASSEYKGVFSYEQYF.

The chain couples TRBV7-2 to TRBJ1-1; maybe TRBD1 (5 bases). The CDR3 covers 13 residues. Germline V gene data show CDR1 as SGHTA and CDR2 as FQGNSA. V was trimmed by 5 bases and J by 1 base, leaving 8 bases between them. In DNA form, the CDR3 reads TGTGCCAGCAGCCACGGACAGAACACTGAAGCTTTCTTT. Translating it yields CASSHGQNTEAFF.

This clone was seen once. The chain links TRBV5-4 to TRBJ1-1; the match to TRBD1 covers 8 bases. Germline V CDR1 and CDR2: SGHNT, YYREEE (reference sequence). The ends lost 0 bases at V and 1 base at J; junction bases unmatched: 8. The length of the CDR3 is 17 residues. CDR3 in DNA: TGTGCCAGCAGCTTGGTAGCCCGGGACAGGCCGAACACTGAAGCTTTCTTT. Translation gives CASSLVARDRPNTEAFF.

The chain links TRBV7-2 to TRBJ1-1; tentative D call: TRBD1 (5 bases). The germline V and J ends were trimmed by 3 bases and 6 bases, with 14 bases remaining between them. This CDR3 is 14 amino acids long. The germline CDR1 and CDR2 sequences are SGHTA and FQGNSA. The DNA of the CDR3 is TGTGCCAGCAGCTTGGGGTCCGGGGGATCTGAAGCTTTCTTT. Its translation is CASSLGSGGSEAFF.

V and J are TRBV5-1 and TRBJ2-1, with D perhaps TRBD2 (5 bases). V lost 4 bases and J 10 bases, leaving 18 bases between the germline ends. Germline V gene lookup returns CDR1 SGHRS and CDR2 YFSETQ. The CDR3 length is 14 residues. CDR3 loop: CASSPSVRDHEQFF. The CDR3 nucleotides are TGCGCCAGCAGCCCCAGTGTGAGGGATCACGAGCAGTTCTTC.

The chain links TRBV5-1 to TRBJ2-1; TRBD2 aligns across 12 bases. After removal of 4 bases from V and 11 bases from J, the junction contained 22 bases not matched to a gene. The CDR3 consists of 19 residues. CDR1 and CDR2 (germline): SGHRS, YFSETQ. As DNA, the CDR3 is TGCGCCAGCAGCGCCGACCAAAAGAAATCCGGGACTAGCGGGCGCCAGCAGTTCTTC. This encodes CASSADQKKSGTSGRQQFF.

This clone was seen once. The chain combines TRBV7-8 with TRBJ2-1; TRBD2 agrees at 13 bases. Per the germline V gene, CDR1 is SGHVS and CDR2 is FQNEAQ. There are 19 residues in the CDR3. Losses at the gene ends were 0 bases for V and 7 bases for J; bases not matched to a gene: 12. In DNA, the CDR3 is TGTGCCAGCAGCTTAGCTTGGGGGTTTACTAGCGGGGGGGCTAATGAGCAGTTCTTC. Protein: CASSLAWGFTSGGANEQFF. The full variable domain, its missing parts supplied by reference TRBV7-8 and TRBJ2-1, is GAGVSQSPRYKVAKRGQDVALRCDPISGHVSLFWYQQALGQGPEFLTYFQNEAQLDKSGLPSDRFFAERPEGSVSTLKIQRTQQEDSAVYLCASSLAWGFTSGGANEQFFGPGTRLTVL.

A few counts support this clone. The chain combines TRBV6-5 with TRBJ1-2, with no clear D. Trimming took 8 bases from V and 4 from J, leaving 17 bases between them. Looked up from germline, CDR1 is MNHEY and CDR2 is SVGAGI. CDR3 length: 14 residues. The DNA of the CDR3 is TGTGCCAGCCTCCCTTCCCGACCGGGCTATGGCTACACCTTC. Amino acid sequence: CASLPSRPGYGYTF.

V usage is TRBV25-1 and J usage is TRBJ2-5, with 9 bases that match TRBD2. V dropped 4 bases and J dropped 5; count of bases not matched to a gene: 8. The germline gives CDR1 MGHDK, CDR2 SYGVNS. The CDR3 consists of 15 residues. The CDR3 sequence: CASSAGGRATETQYF. The CDR3 DNA sequence: TGTGCCAGCAGTGCGGGCGGGAGGGCCACGGAGACCCAGTACTTC.

The gene calls are TRBV5-1 and TRBJ2-2; TRBD1 agrees at 7 bases. Unmatched junction bases numbered 13, after V lost 5 bases and J lost 3 bases. CDR3 size: 17 residues. The germline gives CDR1 SGHRS, CDR2 YFSETQ. The CDR3 is CASRDNRGMGYTGELFF. CDR3 in DNA: TGCGCCAGCAGGGACAACAGGGGTATGGGGTACACCGGGGAGCTGTTTTTT.

This clone was observed a single time. The genes are TRBV5-8 and TRBJ2-1; 11 bases fit TRBD2. The V gene end was trimmed by 2 bases and the J gene end by 3 bases; junction bases not matched to a gene: 7. The CDR3 runs to 17 residues. Germline values: CDR1 SGHTS, CDR2 YDEGEE. CDR3 DNA sequence: TGTGCCAGCAGCTTTTCCCCCCTAGCGGGGGGCTACAATGAGCAGTTCTTC. Its protein is CASSFSPLAGGYNEQFF.

The CDR3 bases are TGCGCCAGCAGCGGGGGACAGAAGAGCTCCTATAATTCACCCCTCCACTTT. It encodes CASSGGQKSSYNSPLHF. This sequence joins TRBV5-1 and TRBJ1-6, with 7 bases fitting TRBD1. The CDR3 length is 17 residues. Per the germline V gene, CDR1 is SGHRS and CDR2 is YFSETQ. The J segment lost 0 bases and the V segment lost 4 bases, leaving 7 bases of the junction unmatched.

The chain links TRBV27 to TRBJ2-1; 8 nucleotides match TRBD1. Germline CDR1 reads MNHEY; CDR2 reads SMNVEV (reference sequence). CDR3 size: 15 residues. V lost 7 bases and J lost 3; bases outside the gene matches: 8. CDR3 loop: CASTVDRDHYNEQFF. CDR3 coding DNA: TGTGCCAGCACCGTGGACAGGGACCACTACAATGAGCAGTTCTTC.